The 19 T cell receptor beta chains reported below all come from one sample, sequenced in a study of OX40 agonist ivuxolimab in advanced cancers. The protocol used for the library was the immunoSEQ multiplex PCR assay. What TCRdb holds here is the immuneACCESS table cut down to in-frame rearrangements. Part of the clones is not present; checked against another copy, under half of the missing clones reflect an unresolved V gene, and the others are unexplained. In all, the sample holds approximately 87,000 clones, and around 91% of those were seen once. The ten biggest clones cover approximately 0.81% of the sample. Sequences were derived from CD4+ or CD8+ T cells sorted from blood, sampled in a trial of the OX40 agonist ivuxolimab. Receptors were obtained from an adult with an advanced solid tumor such as melanoma, head and neck, liver or kidney cancer.

The chain employs TRBV6-6 and TRBJ1-4; a weak D match, TRBD1 (6 bases). Trimming took off 4 bases at V and 6 bases at J, with 12 bases between the two ends. The CDR3 contains 14 residues. Germline CDR1 is MNHNY and CDR2 is SVGAGI (reference sequence). The CDR3, as DNA: TGTGCCAGCAGTTTAGGGAGGGGGGATGAAAAACTGTTTTTT. Protein: CASSLGRGDEKLFF.

The gene calls are TRBV19 and TRBJ2-4; 9 bases are a match to TRBD1. Germline-derived CDR1 and CDR2 are LNHDA and SQIVND (reference sequence). Trimming removed 4 bases from V and 4 bases from J; junction bases left unmatched: 5. CDR3 length: 15 amino acids. DNA of the CDR3: TGTGCCAGTAGTACCCTCGGACAGGGGAAAAACATTCAGTACTTC. Its translation: CASSTLGQGKNIQYF.

As to this clone: Germline and junction disagree at one end, which may indicate a read error. The V and J genes are TRBV6-6 and TRBJ2-1; 7 bases match TRBD1. The CDR3 has 15 residues. The germline gives CDR1 MNHNY, CDR2 SVGAGI (reference sequence). CDR3 sequence: CASSIRDRSFNEQFF. CDR3 nucleotide sequence: TGTGCCAGCAGCATCCGGGACAGATCCTTCAATGAGCAGTTCTTC.

This clone appeared a single time. The chain employs TRBV25-1 and TRBJ2-5; possible D gene TRBD1, 5 bases. CDR3 size: 17 residues. Germline CDR1 and CDR2: MGHDK and SYGVNS. V was pared by 1 base and J by 4 bases, with 19 bases between. CDR3 nucleotides: TGTGCCAGCAGTGAATTAGGGGTTTCAGGGATAGGAGAGACCCAGTACTTC. Translating gives CASSELGVSGIGETQYF.

The chain combines TRBV5-1 with TRBJ2-2; D might be TRBD1 or TRBD2, each matching 5 bases. The V and J ends lost 0 bases and 0 bases respectively, with 9 bases between them. The CDR3 runs to 16 residues. Germline lookup yields CDR1 SGHRS and CDR2 YFSETQ. CDR3 DNA sequence: TGCGCCAGCAGCTTGGACGGGGCCGCGAACACCGGGGAGCTGTTTTTT. Translation: CASSLDGAANTGELFF.

As DNA, the CDR3 is TGTGCCAGCAAATGGGACTCCCATAATGAGCAGTTCTTC. Its translation is CASKWDSHNEQFF. The gene calls are TRBV2 and TRBJ2-1; D perhaps matches TRBD2 (6 bases). CDR1 is SNHLY and CDR2 is FYNNEI in the germline V gene. Trimming removed 7 bases from V and 7 bases from J, with 14 bases in between. The CDR3 has 13 residues.

V is TRBV4-1 and J is TRBJ2-2, with D unclear. The V end was cut by 0 bases, the J end by 2 bases, with 10 bases between. This CDR3 region has 16 residues. The V gene's germline CDR1 is MGHRA and CDR2 YSYEKL. The CDR3 is CASSQESTINTGELFF. In DNA form, the CDR3 reads TGCGCCAGCAGCCAAGAAAGCACCATTAACACCGGGGAGCTGTTTTTT.

In DNA form, the CDR3 reads TGTGCCAGCAGCACGGACAGGCATGGGGCCAACGTCCTGACTTTC. Its protein is CASSTDRHGANVLTF. J is TRBJ2-6 and V is TRBV5-4; 7 nucleotides agree with TRBD1. Germline V gives CDR1 SGHNT, CDR2 YYREEE (reference sequence). CDR3 length equals 15 residues. V lost 4 bases, J lost 3 bases, and 4 bases stayed unmatched.

CDR3 DNA: TGTGCCAGCAGCCAAGATACCCCCGACACCCCTTTCCGGGACAGGGAGTCTTACGAGCAGTACTTC. Translated: CASSQDTPDTPFRDRESYEQYF. The chain uses TRBV4-2 and TRBJ2-7; the match to TRBD1 covers 9 bases. V was clipped by 0 bases and J by 4 bases; unmatched bases: 25. CDR3 length: 22 amino acids. Germline V gene lookup returns CDR1 LGHNA and CDR2 YNFKEQ.

V is TRBV30 and J is TRBJ1-5, with 8 bases aligning to TRBD1. This CDR3 region has 14 residues. The germline gives CDR1 GTSNPN, CDR2 SVGIG (reference sequence). The V segment lost 3 bases and the J segment 5 bases; nucleotides outside the gene matches: 6. This chain's CDR3 is CAWSPDRGYQPQHF. CDR3 nucleotide sequence: TGTGCCTGGAGCCCCGACAGGGGATATCAGCCCCAGCATTTT.

V usage is TRBV7-3 and J usage is TRBJ2-1; tentatively, D is TRBD2 (5 bases). Germline V lookup: CDR1 SGHTA, CDR2 FQGTGA. V was pared by 5 bases and J by 6 bases, with 20 bases between. This CDR3 is 16 amino acids long. Here the CDR3 reads CASSPRNSREGNEQFF. The CDR3 DNA reads TGTGCCAGCAGCCCCCGTAATAGTCGAGAGGGCAATGAGCAGTTCTTC. The complete variable domain, with remaining parts taken from reference TRBV7-3 and TRBJ2-1, reads GAGVSQTPSNKVTEKGKYVELRCDPISGHTALYWYRQSLGQGPEFLIYFQGTGAADDSGLPNDRFFAVRPEGSVSTLKIQRTERGDSAVYLCASSPRNSREGNEQFFGPGTRLTVL.

This chain uses TRBV6-1 with TRBJ1-3; tentative D call: TRBD1 (5 bases). Trimming took off 4 bases at V and 0 bases at J, with 10 bases between the two ends. The CDR3 is made up of 15 amino acids. Looked up from germline, CDR1 is MNHNS and CDR2 is SASEGT. CDR3 sequence: CASSGGLISGNTIYF. DNA for the CDR3: TGTGCCAGCAGTGGGGGACTGATCTCTGGAAACACCATATATTTT.

This clone was detected once. This chain connects TRBV7-8 to TRBJ2-1, with D possibly called TRBD1 or TRBD2 (5 bases each). This CDR3 has 18 residues. Deletions cut 1 base from V and 0 bases from J, with 16 bases between. Germline CDR1 SGHVS, CDR2 FQNEAQ. The CDR3 is CASSLELGTHPSYNEQFF. Written as DNA, the CDR3 is TGTGCCAGCAGCTTAGAATTGGGGACCCACCCCTCCTACAATGAGCAGTTCTTC.

V gene TRBV18 combines with J gene TRBJ2-3; the D gene could be TRBD1 or TRBD2 (5 bases each). Looked up from germline, CDR1 is KGHSH and CDR2 is LQKENI. V was trimmed by 0 bases and J by 1 base, leaving 8 bases between them. There are 15 residues in the CDR3. CDR3 bases: TGTGCCAGCTCACCACCGATGGGGGGCACAGATACGCAGTATTTT. It encodes CASSPPMGGTDTQYF.

V usage is TRBV11-3 and J usage is TRBJ2-1; no definite D call. V lost 6 bases, J lost 0 bases, and 9 bases lay in between. CDR1 and CDR2 from the germline V gene are SGHNT and YENEEA. CDR3 size: 14 residues. The CDR3 spells CASSRSSSYNEQFF. CDR3 DNA sequence: TGTGCCAGCAGTAGGTCCTCCTCCTACAATGAGCAGTTCTTC.

This sequence joins TRBV6-6 and TRBJ1-4, with 7 bases fitting TRBD1. The CDR3 has 15 amino acids. The germline V gene has CDR1 MNHNY and CDR2 SVGAGI (reference sequence). J lost 7 bases, V lost 2 bases, and 7 bases had no gene match. The CDR3 DNA sequence: TGTGCCAGCAGTTACCCCGGCCAGGGGGTTGAAAAACTGTTTTTT. Protein: CASSYPGQGVEKLFF.

This chain links TRBV6-6 with TRBJ2-7; no reliable D call. The V and J ends lost 7 bases and 2 bases respectively, with 9 bases between them. Germline-derived CDR1 and CDR2 are MNHNY and SVGAGI (reference sequence). The CDR3 runs 12 residues. The CDR3 reads CASTRPAYEQYF. The CDR3 bases are TGTGCCAGCACCAGGCCCGCCTACGAGCAGTACTTC.

This clone was detected a few times. This chain uses TRBV19 with TRBJ2-2; D ambiguous. The CDR3 runs 13 residues. The V gene lost 3 bases and the J gene lost 6 bases, with 8 bases spanning the gap. Germline V gene sequence: CDR1 LNHDA, CDR2 SQIVND (reference sequence). The CDR3 sequence: CASSMLGSGELFF. For the CDR3, the DNA is TGTGCCAGTAGTATGCTTGGATCCGGGGAGCTGTTTTTT. Combining the CDR3 with reference TRBV19 and TRBJ2-2 gives the whole variable domain DGGITQSPKYLFRKEGQNVTLSCEQNLNHDAMYWYRQDPGQGLRLIYYSQIVNDFQKGDIAEGYSVSREKKESFPLTVTSAQKNPTAFYLCASSMLGSGELFFGEGSRLTVL.

The V gene is TRBV19, the J gene TRBJ2-3; TRBD1 is a possible D gene (6 bases). Looked up from germline, CDR1 is LNHDA and CDR2 is SQIVND (reference sequence). V was shortened by 3 bases and J by 6 bases, with 13 bases between the two germline ends. The CDR3 is 14 residues long. The CDR3 DNA sequence: TGTGCCAGTAGTATTGGGTCCCAGGGGGATACGCAGTATTTT. Its protein product is CASSIGSQGDTQYF. Using reference TRBV19 and TRBJ2-3 for the parts outside the CDR3, the full variable domain is DGGITQSPKYLFRKEGQNVTLSCEQNLNHDAMYWYRQDPGQGLRLIYYSQIVNDFQKGDIAEGYSVSREKKESFPLTVTSAQKNPTAFYLCASSIGSQGDTQYFGPGTRLTVL.